This passage covers 4 T cell receptor beta chains from one sample sequenced in a study of blood T cells in healthy people across ages. A second roughly 6 to 11 cycle PCR used barcoded and J-beta primers. MiXCR was run by TCRdb on the 5' RACE reads, yielding one entry per CDR3 protein. The sample records around 970,000 distinct CDR3 sequences, 51% being singletons. Material for sequencing was blood. Receptor source: a woman in her sixties or seventies in good health.

The sample holds a few counts of this clonotype. The gene calls are TRBV29-1 and TRBJ2-5; D is possibly TRBD1 or TRBD2 (5 bases each). The CDR3 is 15 residues long. V dropped 4 bases and J dropped 3 bases, with 18 bases sitting between them. Germline CDR1 is SQVTM and CDR2 is ANQGSEA. CDR3 sequence reads: CSVGLRRRGEETQYF. In nucleotides, the CDR3 is TGCAGCGTTGGTCTTCGGCGGCGAGGGGAAGAGACCCAGTACTTC.

The chain has TRBV5-1 and TRBJ2-3, with 9 bases matching TRBD1. Per germline, CDR1 SGHRS and CDR2 YFSETQ. CDR3 length equals 13 residues. V lost 2 bases, J lost 12 bases, and 7 bases stayed unmatched. CDR3 residues: CASSFRDRAIQYF. CDR3 in DNA: TGCGCCAGCAGCTTCCGGGACAGGGCGATCCAGTATTTT.

The sample holds one count of this clonotype. This rearrangement joins TRBV7-7 to TRBJ2-7; D possibly corresponds to TRBD2 (6 bases). Germline V gene lookup returns CDR1 SSHAT and CDR2 FNYEAQ (reference sequence). The CDR3 sequence is 18 residues long. V was clipped by 6 bases and J by 0 bases, with 24 bases between them. CDR3 DNA sequence: TGTGCCAGCAGGATTCCGGGACTTAACGCTCTTAACTCCTACGAGCAGTACTTC. Protein product: CASRIPGLNALNSYEQYF. Full variable domain (rest looked up from reference TRBV7-7 and TRBJ2-7): GAGVSQSPRYKVTKRGQDVTLRCDPISSHATLYWYQQALGQGPEFLTYFNYEAQPDKSGLPSDRFSAERPEGSISTLTIQRTEQRDSAMYRCASRIPGLNALNSYEQYFGPGTRLTVT.

This sequence joins TRBV6-2 or TRBV6-3 and TRBJ2-7, with 7 bases aligning to TRBD2. Germline CDR1 and CDR2: MNHEY and SVGEGT. The CDR3 extends over 12 amino acids. V lost 2 bases, J lost 12 bases, and 7 bases stayed unmatched. CDR3 DNA: TGTGCCAGCAGTTACGGGGCGGGAGTGCTGTACTTC. Amino acid sequence: CASSYGAGVLYF.